The clone carrying this T cell receptor (beta chain) was recorded at least ten times. Its antigen is still unknown. The sample belongs to a study of read filtering for tumor transcriptome and immune sequencing. Across the study: Among patients, some 17 were male and 15 or so female, aged roughly 40 to 90 (mean approximately 64).

This library used about 400 ng RNA and molecular barcoded adaptors spanning alpha/delta and beta/gamma chains. TCRdb ran MiXCR on the reads and lists one entry per CDR3 protein. The sample lists roughly 130,000 distinct CDR3 sequences, over 10% seen once, with approximately 9.9% in the top ten. The CDR3 covers 12 residues. In germline, CDR1 is SQVTM, CDR2 ANQGSEA. After removal of 5 bases from V and 9 bases from J, the junction contained 6 bases not matched to a gene. Study-wide points: Correlation between methods rose after single-read clonotypes were removed.

The TCR originated in a donor at least 40 years old with multiple myeloma. The chain combines TRBV29-1 with TRBJ1-5; 8 positions agree with TRBD1. Input material: a population of CD138-negative cells sorted from bone marrow. The CDR3 reads CSVRTGLGPQHF. CDR3 nucleotides: TGCAGCGTTCGGACAGGGCTTGGGCCCCAGCATTTT.